This T cell receptor (beta chain) emerged from a study of cytomegalovirus exposure and HLA in healthy donors. Study results and caveats: As immune exposure information, only CMV serostatus was available. Most of the CMV-associated TCR beta chains (in a later analysis) appeared to be HLA-restricted. High specificity and sensitivity for cytomegalovirus status were reported for the classifier.

The PCR used 60 Vbeta and 13 Jbeta primers. TCRdb's table, derived via immunoSEQ multiplex PCR, lists solely in-frame clones and lacks some. The table lists some 140,000 clones, under 85% of them singletons, with more than 0.85% in the top ten. A remark on this clone: The antigen remains undetermined.

Germline V gene data show CDR1 as LNHNV and CDR2 as YYDKDF (reference sequence). The CDR3 length is 17 residues. The V gene end was trimmed by 6 bases and the J gene end by 3 bases; junction bases not matched to a gene: 16. The sequence was obtained from a man aged 18 to 30 in good health and CMV-seronegative. V gene TRBV15 combines with J gene TRBJ2-7; 8 nucleotides agree with TRBD1. Material: PBMCs. CDR3 region: CATSPGSGQGAYYEQYF. Written as DNA, the CDR3 is TGTGCCACCAGTCCAGGGTCGGGGCAGGGGGCATACTACGAGCAGTACTTC.